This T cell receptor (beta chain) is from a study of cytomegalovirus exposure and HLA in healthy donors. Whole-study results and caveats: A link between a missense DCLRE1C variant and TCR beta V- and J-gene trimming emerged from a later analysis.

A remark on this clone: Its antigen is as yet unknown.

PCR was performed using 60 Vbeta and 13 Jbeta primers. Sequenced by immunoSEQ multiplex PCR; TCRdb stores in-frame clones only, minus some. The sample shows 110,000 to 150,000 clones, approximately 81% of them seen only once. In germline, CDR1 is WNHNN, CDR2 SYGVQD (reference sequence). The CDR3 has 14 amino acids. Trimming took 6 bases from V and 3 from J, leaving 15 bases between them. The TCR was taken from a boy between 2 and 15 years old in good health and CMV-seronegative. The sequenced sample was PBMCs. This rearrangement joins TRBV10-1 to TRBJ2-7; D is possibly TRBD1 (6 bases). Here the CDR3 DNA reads TGCGCCAGCAGCCTTACAGGGTTCGGCTACGAGCAGTACTTC. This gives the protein CASSLTGFGYEQYF.